Listed below are T cell receptor beta chains from one sample, sequenced in a study of blood T cells in healthy people across ages. Each CDR3 protein is one row after TCRdb ran MiXCR on the 5' RACE reads. The sample yields approximately 800,000 distinct CDR3 sequences, 35% to 40% seen once. The sample comprised blood. The receptors were sampled from a man younger than 30 in good health. Each CDR3 is given with its conserved first and last residue. A D gene is named only where the DNA matches it firmly. Not every row has a clone size; where given, it reads once, few, many or a size class.

cdr3_aa: CASSPGARETQYF
cdr3_nt: TGTGCCAGCAGTCCGGGGGCCAGGGAGACCCAGTACTTC
v_call: TRBV12-3/TRBV12-4
d_call: NA
clone_size: many
j_call: TRBJ2-5

cdr3_aa: CASSHVTAWDTQYF
cdr3_nt: TGTGCCAGCAGTCACGTGACCGCTTGGGATACGCAGTATTTT
v_call: TRBV6-6
d_call: NA
clone_size: NA
j_call: TRBJ2-3

cdr3_aa: CAISGLVNEQYF
cdr3_nt: TGTGCCATCAGTGGACTAGTCAATGAGCAGTACTTC
v_call: TRBV10-3
d_call: NA
clone_size: few
j_call: TRBJ2-7

cdr3_aa: CASREFRGQVSNQPQHF
cdr3_nt: TGTGCCAGCAGAGAATTCCGGGGACAGGTGTCCAATCAGCCCCAGCATTTT
v_call: TRBV2
d_call: TRBD1
clone_size: NA
j_call: TRBJ1-5

cdr3_aa: CASSLDGHQTYEQYF
cdr3_nt: TGCGCCAGCAGCTTGGACGGACATCAAACCTACGAGCAGTACTTC
v_call: TRBV5-1
d_call: NA
clone_size: NA
j_call: TRBJ2-7

cdr3_aa: CASGLDRGVTDTQYF
cdr3_nt: TGTGCTAGTGGTTTGGACAGGGGGGTCACAGATACGCAGTATTTT
v_call: TRBV12-5
d_call: TRBD1
clone_size: NA
j_call: TRBJ2-3

cdr3_aa: CASSEVGDHGYTF
cdr3_nt: TGTGCCAGCAGTGAGGTCGGGGACCATGGCTACACCTTC
v_call: TRBV25-1
d_call: NA
clone_size: NA
j_call: TRBJ1-2

cdr3_aa: CASSLDKAGAHSPLHF
cdr3_nt: TGTGCCAGCAGTTTAGACAAGGCGGGGGCGCATTCACCCCTCCACTTT
v_call: TRBV27
d_call: NA
clone_size: NA
j_call: TRBJ1-6

cdr3_aa: CASSSGRNNEQYF
cdr3_nt: TGTGCCAGCAGCTCGGGACGGAACAATGAGCAGTACTTC
v_call: TRBV5-4
d_call: NA
clone_size: many
j_call: TRBJ2-7

cdr3_aa: CASGRDSTDTQYF
cdr3_nt: TGTGCCAGCGGACGGGACAGCACAGATACGCAGTATTTT
v_call: TRBV14
d_call: NA
clone_size: NA
j_call: TRBJ2-3

cdr3_aa: CASSATGQGGYTF
cdr3_nt: TGTGCCAGCAGCGCGACCGGACAGGGTGGCTACACCTTC
v_call: TRBV9
d_call: TRBD1
clone_size: NA
j_call: TRBJ1-2

cdr3_aa: CASSQVGAGNTEAFF
cdr3_nt: TGTGCCAGCAGCCAAGTGGGTGCGGGGAACACTGAAGCTTTCTTT
v_call: TRBV4-2
d_call: NA
clone_size: NA
j_call: TRBJ1-1

cdr3_aa: CSARKGAAYNEQFF
cdr3_nt: TGCAGTGCTAGAAAGGGCGCCGCCTACAATGAGCAGTTCTTC
v_call: TRBV20-1
d_call: NA
clone_size: many
j_call: TRBJ2-1

cdr3_aa: CASSLLGQGDIQYF
cdr3_nt: TGTGCCAGCAGTTTATTAGGACAGGGGGACATTCAGTACTTC
v_call: TRBV12-3/TRBV12-4
d_call: TRBD1
clone_size: few
j_call: TRBJ2-4

cdr3_aa: CASREAPAPNEQFF
cdr3_nt: TGTGCCAGCAGGGAGGCTCCCGCCCCCAATGAGCAGTTCTTC
v_call: TRBV25-1
d_call: NA
clone_size: NA
j_call: TRBJ2-1

cdr3_aa: CSARTPAAGAYNEQFF
cdr3_nt: TGCAGTGCTAGGACACCAGCAGCGGGGGCGTACAATGAGCAGTTCTTC
v_call: TRBV20-1
d_call: TRBD2
clone_size: few
j_call: TRBJ2-1

cdr3_aa: CASRVGTNTEAFF
cdr3_nt: TGTGCCAGCAGAGTAGGGACGAACACTGAAGCTTTCTTT
v_call: TRBV6-6
d_call: NA
clone_size: NA
j_call: TRBJ1-1

cdr3_aa: CASIPWEANVLTF
cdr3_nt: TGTGCCAGCATCCCCTGGGAGGCCAACGTCCTGACTTTC
v_call: TRBV7-9
d_call: NA
clone_size: NA
j_call: TRBJ2-6

cdr3_aa: CASSGPAGSDTQYF
cdr3_nt: TGTGCCAGCAGTGGACCGGCAGGGTCAGATACGCAGTATTTT
v_call: TRBV28
d_call: NA
clone_size: NA
j_call: TRBJ2-3

cdr3_aa: CAWRPRLRGDSPPHF
cdr3_nt: TGTGCCTGGAGACCGCGTCTAAGAGGGGATTCACCCCCCCACTTT
v_call: TRBV30
d_call: NA
clone_size: NA
j_call: TRBJ1-6

cdr3_aa: CSVDRVAGYGYTF
cdr3_nt: TGCAGCGTTGACCGAGTTGCGGGCTATGGCTACACCTTC
v_call: TRBV29-1
d_call: NA
clone_size: few
j_call: TRBJ1-2

cdr3_aa: CSASPRGNTGELFF
cdr3_nt: TGCAGTGCTAGCCCCAGGGGAAACACCGGGGAGCTGTTTTTT
v_call: TRBV20-1
d_call: NA
clone_size: NA
j_call: TRBJ2-2

cdr3_aa: CSARDISGGTGELFF
cdr3_nt: TGCAGTGCTAGAGATATAAGCGGGGGGACCGGGGAGCTGTTTTTT
v_call: TRBV20-1
d_call: TRBD2
clone_size: few
j_call: TRBJ2-2

cdr3_aa: CSAREIEGDYNEQFF
cdr3_nt: TGCAGTGCTAGAGAGATAGAGGGGGACTACAATGAGCAGTTCTTC
v_call: TRBV20-1
d_call: NA
clone_size: NA
j_call: TRBJ2-1

cdr3_aa: CASRRQRTINEKLFF
cdr3_nt: TGTGCCAGCAGGAGACAGCGAACCATCAATGAAAAACTGTTTTTT
v_call: TRBV2
d_call: NA
clone_size: NA
j_call: TRBJ1-4

cdr3_aa: CASRAAWTEAFF
cdr3_nt: TGTGCCAGCAGGGCCGCTTGGACTGAAGCTTTCTTT
v_call: TRBV12-3/TRBV12-4
d_call: NA
clone_size: NA
j_call: TRBJ1-1

cdr3_aa: CASSPHKEGLPYYGYTF
cdr3_nt: TGTGCCAGCAGTCCTCATAAGGAGGGGCTCCCCTACTATGGCTACACCTTC
v_call: TRBV27
d_call: NA
clone_size: few
j_call: TRBJ1-2

cdr3_aa: CASSLKVSHNEQFF
cdr3_nt: TGTGCCAGCAGTTTGAAGGTTTCTCACAATGAGCAGTTCTTC
v_call: TRBV12-3/TRBV12-4
d_call: NA
clone_size: many
j_call: TRBJ2-1

cdr3_aa: CSADYRGNYGYTF
cdr3_nt: TGCAGTGCGGACTACAGGGGTAACTATGGCTACACCTTC
v_call: TRBV20-1
d_call: TRBD1
clone_size: many
j_call: TRBJ1-2

cdr3_aa: CASSRAESGTSGDNEQYF
cdr3_nt: TGCGCCAGCAGCCGCGCAGAATCCGGGACTAGCGGGGACAATGAGCAGTACTTC
v_call: TRBV4-3
d_call: TRBD2
clone_size: once
j_call: TRBJ2-5

cdr3_aa: CSVHPILTDTQYF
cdr3_nt: TGCAGCGTTCATCCGATCCTAACAGATACGCAGTATTTT
v_call: TRBV29-1
d_call: NA
clone_size: many
j_call: TRBJ2-3

cdr3_aa: CALGRGDNEQFF
cdr3_nt: TGTGCCCTGGGGCGGGGGGACAATGAGCAGTTCTTC
v_call: TRBV30
d_call: TRBD2
clone_size: NA
j_call: TRBJ2-1

cdr3_aa: CASSRRSGTNEKLFF
cdr3_nt: TGTGCCAGCAGCCGTCGGTCCGGGACTAATGAAAAACTGTTTTTT
v_call: TRBV14
d_call: NA
clone_size: NA
j_call: TRBJ1-4

cdr3_aa: CASRESGGAPDTQYF
cdr3_nt: TGTGCCAGCAGGGAGAGCGGGGGGGCCCCAGATACGCAGTATTTT
v_call: TRBV6-6
d_call: TRBD2
clone_size: NA
j_call: TRBJ2-3

cdr3_aa: CASSRTGGGYTF
cdr3_nt: TGCGCCAGCAGCCGGACAGGGGGCGGCTACACCTTC
v_call: TRBV7-9
d_call: TRBD1
clone_size: many
j_call: TRBJ1-2

cdr3_aa: CASSGGLAGTHEQFF
cdr3_nt: TGTGCCAGCAGCGGTGGGCTAGCGGGGACGCATGAGCAGTTCTTC
v_call: TRBV5-5
d_call: TRBD2
clone_size: few
j_call: TRBJ2-1

cdr3_aa: CASSRPGGRSTNIQYF
cdr3_nt: TGTGCCAGCAGCCGACCTGGGGGACGCAGTACGAACATTCAGTACTTC
v_call: TRBV3-1
d_call: NA
clone_size: NA
j_call: TRBJ2-4

cdr3_aa: CSLTPRDRQFPDTQYF
cdr3_nt: TGCAGCCTTACCCCCCGGGACAGACAATTTCCAGATACGCAGTATTTT
v_call: TRBV29-1
d_call: TRBD1
clone_size: many
j_call: TRBJ2-3

cdr3_aa: CASGRVDNEQFF
cdr3_nt: TGTGCCAGCGGAAGGGTGGACAATGAGCAGTTCTTC
v_call: TRBV6-6
d_call: NA
clone_size: NA
j_call: TRBJ2-1

cdr3_aa: CATSRERGGVQPQHF
cdr3_nt: TGTGCCACCAGCAGAGAACGTGGAGGGGTTCAGCCCCAGCATTTT
v_call: TRBV15
d_call: NA
clone_size: NA
j_call: TRBJ1-5

cdr3_aa: CASRAGGPYGYTF
cdr3_nt: TGTGCCAGCAGAGCAGGGGGACCCTATGGCTACACCTTC
v_call: TRBV6-5
d_call: TRBD1
clone_size: NA
j_call: TRBJ1-2

cdr3_aa: CASSRADSYNEQFF
cdr3_nt: TGTGCCAGCAGCCGAGCCGACAGCTACAATGAGCAGTTCTTC
v_call: TRBV28
d_call: NA
clone_size: NA
j_call: TRBJ2-1

cdr3_aa: CASSKGAWEETQYF
cdr3_nt: TGTGCCAGCAGCAAAGGGGCCTGGGAAGAGACCCAGTACTTC
v_call: TRBV21-1
d_call: NA
clone_size: few
j_call: TRBJ2-5

cdr3_aa: CASTRTGNEKLFF
cdr3_nt: TGTGCCAGCACCCGGACAGGGAACGAAAAACTGTTTTTT
v_call: TRBV6-5
d_call: TRBD1
clone_size: few
j_call: TRBJ1-4